Below, one T cell receptor beta chain is given with its context. The antigen is undetermined. V was clipped by 0 bases and J by 3 bases; unmatched bases: 6. The CDR3 loop spans 15 amino acids. From germline, CDR1 is SGHRS and CDR2 YFSETQ. 13 Jbeta primers and 60 Vbeta primers were used for the PCR. Sequencing used immunoSEQ multiplex PCR; TCRdb keeps in-frame clones, though not all of them. The repertoire has about 140,000 clones, 70% to 80% of them found once; the top ten carry approximately 3%. The sample comes from a study of cytomegalovirus exposure and HLA in healthy donors. Whole-study results and caveats: The records held CMV serostatus as the only immune exposure information.

Sequencing was performed on PBMCs. The gene calls are TRBV5-1 and TRBJ2-7, with TRBD2 matching over 7 bases. This TCR was sampled from a female donor in good health and CMV-seronegative. The CDR3 here is CASSLEASGRYEQYF. The CDR3 coding sequence is TGCGCCAGCAGCTTGGAGGCTAGCGGTCGCTACGAGCAGTACTTC.